Listed below are T cell receptor beta chains from one sample, sequenced in a study of cytomegalovirus exposure and HLA in healthy donors. Profiling relied on immunoSEQ multiplex PCR, and the TCRdb table lists in-frame clones only, not all of them. The table has 95,000 to 150,000 clones, around 90% seen once. Input material: PBMCs. These receptors all stem from a woman between 18 and 29 years old in good health and CMV-seronegative. The CDR3 runs from the conserved cysteine through the conserved F or W. A D gene is named only where the DNA matches it firmly. Only some rows state a clone size, as once, few, many or a class for expanded clones.

d_gene | j_gene | abundance | v_gene | CDR3aa | CDR3nt
- | TRBJ1-1 | - | TRBV28 | CASRTDREAFF | TGTGCCAGCAGGACAGACAGGGAAGCTTTCTTT
TRBD1 | TRBJ1-5 | - | TRBV2 | CASSERGLGNQPQHF | TGTGCCAGCAGTGAAAGGGGGCTCGGCAATCAGCCCCAGCATTTT
TRBD1 | TRBJ1-2 | - | TRBV5-1 | CASSKVRDRSDGYTF | TGCGCCAGCAGCAAAGTCCGGGACAGAAGCGATGGCTACACCTTC
- | TRBJ2-4 | - | TRBV10-3 | CAISAIRVAKNIQYF | TGTGCCATCAGTGCAATCAGGGTAGCCAAAAACATTCAGTACTTC
TRBD2 | TRBJ2-7 | - | TRBV18 | CASSSPWREGPEQYF | TGTGCCAGCTCATCCCCTTGGCGGGAGGGTCCTGAGCAGTACTTC
TRBD2 | TRBJ2-2 | once | TRBV10-3 | CATGLAGARTGELFF | TGTGCCACCGGACTAGCGGGAGCCCGCACCGGGGAGCTGTTTTTT
- | TRBJ2-4 | - | TRBV6-6 | CASSYEGVLAKNIQYF | TGTGCCAGCAGTTACGAAGGGGTTCTAGCCAAAAACATTCAGTACTTC
- | TRBJ1-1 | - | TRBV6-6 | CATNKGTEAFF | TGTGCCACCAACAAGGGGACTGAAGCTTTCTTT
- | TRBJ2-3 | - | TRBV7-9 | CASSPITGKPTDTQYF | TGTGCCAGCAGCCCAATCACAGGGAAACCCACAGATACGCAGTATTTT
- | TRBJ2-3 | - | TRBV5-1 | CASRSRASGTDTQYF | TGCGCCAGCAGGAGTAGGGCTAGCGGCACAGATACGCAGTATTTT
- | TRBJ2-2 | - | TRBV11-2 | CASSLVEELFF | TGTGCCAGCAGCCTCGTAGAGGAGCTGTTTTTT
TRBD1 | TRBJ2-5 | - | TRBV7-9 | CASSLGGTGVQETQYF | TGTGCCAGCAGCTTAGGCGGGACAGGAGTACAAGAGACCCAGTACTTC
- | TRBJ2-7 | - | TRBV7-6 | CASSFLGDEQYF | TGTGCCAGCAGCTTCCTCGGGGACGAGCAGTACTTC
TRBD2 | TRBJ2-7 | - | TRBV28 | CASLETSAAYEQYF | TGTGCCAGCCTGGAGACTAGCGCCGCCTACGAGCAGTACTTC
- | TRBJ1-2 | - | TRBV7-9 | CASSLSGTTNYGYTF | TGTGCCAGCAGCTTATCCGGGACTACTAACTATGGCTACACCTTC
- | TRBJ2-1 | - | TRBV5-1 | CASSLDTGYNEQFF | TGCGCCAGCAGCCTCGACACAGGGTACAATGAGCAGTTCTTC
- | TRBJ2-7 | - | TRBV28 | CAGAGAGNYYEQYF | TGTGCCGGAGCTGGAGCGGGTAACTACTACGAGCAGTACTTC
- | TRBJ2-2 | - | TRBV7-9 | CASSPPTPIRKRSTGELFF | TGTGCCAGCAGCCCCCCCACCCCGATACGCAAGAGGTCCACCGGGGAGCTGTTTTTT
TRBD1 | TRBJ1-1 | once | TRBV5-1 | CASSLGAGGTEAFF | TGCGCCAGCAGCTTGGGGGCAGGGGGCACTGAAGCTTTCTTT
TRBD1 | TRBJ2-5 | - | TRBV6-5 | CASSSGTGEQETQYF | TGTGCCAGCAGTTCCGGGACAGGGGAACAAGAGACCCAGTACTTC
- | TRBJ2-1 | - | TRBV7-3 | CASSLTGGDNEQFF | TGTGCCAGCAGCTTAACGGGGGGAGACAATGAGCAGTTCTTC
- | TRBJ2-3 | - | TRBV7-9 | CASSPGYQVTDTQYF | TGTGCCAGCAGCCCAGGGTATCAGGTCACAGATACGCAGTATTTT
TRBD2 | TRBJ2-7 | - | TRBV27 | CASSPLEREMGYEQYF | TGTGCCAGCAGCCCCCTAGAGCGGGAGATGGGATACGAGCAGTACTTC
- | TRBJ1-3 | - | TRBV5-1 | CASRSYSGNTIYF | TGCGCCAGCAGGAGCTACTCTGGAAACACCATATATTTT
- | TRBJ2-7 | - | TRBV19 | CASSFASGSYEQYF | TGTGCCAGTAGTTTTGCGTCGGGATCCTACGAGCAGTACTTC
- | TRBJ2-7 | once | TRBV11-1 | CASSLPGTRSYEQYF | TGTGCCAGCAGCTTACCGGGGACACGCTCCTACGAGCAGTACTTC
- | TRBJ1-2 | few | TRBV4-1 | CASSQTGSAYGYTF | TGCGCCAGCAGCCAAACAGGGAGTGCCTATGGCTACACCTTC
TRBD1 | TRBJ1-3 | - | TRBV6-5 | CASSYRGEGNTIYF | TGTGCCAGCAGCTACAGGGGCGAAGGAAACACCATATATTTT
- | TRBJ2-7 | - | TRBV28 | CARRSGSSYEQYF | TGTGCCAGGAGGTCCGGGAGCTCCTACGAGCAGTACTTC
- | TRBJ1-4 | - | TRBV7-9 | CASSLGGGNEKLFF | TGTGCCAGCAGCTTAGGTGGGGGGAATGAAAAACTGTTTTTT
- | TRBJ1-1 | - | TRBV29-1 | CSVVTGLNTEAFF | TGCAGCGTTGTTACAGGACTGAACACTGAAGCTTTCTTT
TRBD1 | TRBJ2-7 | few | TRBV30 | CAWSSNDRVEYF | TGTGCCTGGAGTTCGAACGACAGGGTGGAATACTTC
TRBD1 | TRBJ2-2 | - | TRBV6-1 | CAIRTGETGELFF | TGTGCCATCAGGACAGGAGAGACCGGGGAGCTGTTTTTT
- | TRBJ1-2 | few | TRBV11-3 | CASSSFGDYYGYTF | TGTGCCAGCAGCTCCTTTGGGGACTACTATGGCTACACCTTC
- | TRBJ2-1 | - | TRBV5-1 | CASTLLGDSYNEQFF | TGCGCCAGCACCCTGCTTGGAGACTCCTACAATGAGCAGTTCTTC
TRBD1 | TRBJ1-4 | - | TRBV28 | CASSLWGQEGTNEKLFF | TGTGCCAGCAGTTTATGGGGACAGGAGGGAACTAATGAAAAACTGTTTTTT